This TCR beta chain was obtained from a study of control samples from healthy donors and cancer patients. TCRdb's table, derived via immunoSEQ multiplex PCR, lists solely in-frame clones and lacks some. The sample lists 110,000 or so clones; more than 80% were seen once. Germline V gives CDR1 MNHEY, CDR2 SMNVEV (reference sequence). The ends were cut back, 5 bases at V and 9 bases at J, with 13 bases in the middle. CDR3 size: 12 residues. The chain uses TRBV27 and TRBJ1-1; D gene uncertain. Sequenced sample: blood. This receptor was obtained from a man aged 50 to 60 in good health. The CDR3 DNA sequence: TGTGCCAGCAGTCCCTCGGGGTCAAAAGCTTTCTTT. Translating it yields CASSPSGSKAFF.